The following is a T cell receptor beta chain sequence with its context. This sample was taken from a study of control samples from healthy donors and cancer patients. CDR1 and CDR2 from the germline V gene are SGHKS and YYEKEE (reference sequence). V shed 4 bases, J shed 8 bases, and the junction held 9 bases outside the gene matches. This CDR3 spans 14 amino acids. This table comes from immunoSEQ multiplex PCR, and its TCRdb copy is limited to in-frame clones, with some not included. The table lists tens of thousands of clones, 82% of them singletons. The chain links TRBV5-5 to TRBJ1-2; 9 bases align to TRBD1. This receptor was identified in a woman aged 55-70 years in good health. Sequencing was done on a sample of blood. CDR3 coding DNA: TGTGCCAGCAGCCCGAGGACAGGGGTCGGAGGCTACACCTTC. Residues: CASSPRTGVGGYTF.